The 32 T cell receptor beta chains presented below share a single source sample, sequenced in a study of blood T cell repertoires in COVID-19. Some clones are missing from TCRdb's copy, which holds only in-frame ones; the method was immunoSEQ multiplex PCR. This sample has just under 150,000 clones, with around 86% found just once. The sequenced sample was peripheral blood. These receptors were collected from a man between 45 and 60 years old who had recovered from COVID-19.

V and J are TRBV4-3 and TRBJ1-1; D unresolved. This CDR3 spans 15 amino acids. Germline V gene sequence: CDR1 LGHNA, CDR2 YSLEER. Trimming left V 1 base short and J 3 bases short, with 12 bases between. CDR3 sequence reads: CASSQGAERYTEAFF. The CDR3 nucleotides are TGCGCCAGCAGCCAAGGGGCAGAAAGGTACACTGAAGCTTTCTTT.

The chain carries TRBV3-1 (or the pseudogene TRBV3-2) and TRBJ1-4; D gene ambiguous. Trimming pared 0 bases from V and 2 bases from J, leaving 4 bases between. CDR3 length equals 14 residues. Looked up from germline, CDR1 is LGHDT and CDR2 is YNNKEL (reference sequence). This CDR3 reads CASSQDRTNEKLFF. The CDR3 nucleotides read TGTGCCAGCAGCCAAGATCGGACTAATGAAAAACTGTTTTTT.

The CDR3 DNA sequence: TGTGCCAGCAGTGATACGACAGGACGCTCTGGAAACACCATATATTTT. As protein: CASSDTTGRSGNTIYF. This chain joins TRBV25-1 and TRBJ1-3; D is perhaps TRBD1 (6 bases). Trimming removed 3 bases from V and 0 bases from J, with 12 bases in between. The CDR3 is 16 amino acids. The germline V gene encodes CDR1 MGHDK and CDR2 SYGVNS.

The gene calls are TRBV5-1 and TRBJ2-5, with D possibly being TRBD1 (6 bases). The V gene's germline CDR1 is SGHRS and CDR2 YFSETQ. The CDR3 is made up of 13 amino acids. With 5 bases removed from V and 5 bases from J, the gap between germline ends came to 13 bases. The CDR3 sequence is CASSFTGSETQYF. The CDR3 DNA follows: TGCGCCAGCAGTTTCACAGGGTCTGAGACCCAGTACTTC.

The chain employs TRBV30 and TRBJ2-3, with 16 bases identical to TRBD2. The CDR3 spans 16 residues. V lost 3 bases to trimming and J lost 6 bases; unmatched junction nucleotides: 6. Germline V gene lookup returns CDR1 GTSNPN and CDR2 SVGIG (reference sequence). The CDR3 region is CAWSDGTSGGGDTQYF. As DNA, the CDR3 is TGTGCCTGGAGCGACGGGACTAGCGGGGGGGGCGATACGCAGTATTTT.

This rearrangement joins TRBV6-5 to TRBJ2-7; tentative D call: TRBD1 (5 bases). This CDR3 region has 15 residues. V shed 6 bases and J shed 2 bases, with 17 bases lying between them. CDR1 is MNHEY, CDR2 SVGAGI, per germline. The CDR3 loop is CASSSDRLLTYEQYF. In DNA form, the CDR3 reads TGTGCCAGCAGCTCCGACAGACTCCTAACCTACGAGCAGTACTTC.

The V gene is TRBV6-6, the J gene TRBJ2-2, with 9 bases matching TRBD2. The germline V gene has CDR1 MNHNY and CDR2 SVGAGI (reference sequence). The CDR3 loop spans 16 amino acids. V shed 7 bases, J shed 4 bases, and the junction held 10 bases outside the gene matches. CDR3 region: CASTPTRTSATGELFF. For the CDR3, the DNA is TGTGCCAGCACCCCAACGCGGACTAGCGCCACCGGGGAGCTGTTTTTT.

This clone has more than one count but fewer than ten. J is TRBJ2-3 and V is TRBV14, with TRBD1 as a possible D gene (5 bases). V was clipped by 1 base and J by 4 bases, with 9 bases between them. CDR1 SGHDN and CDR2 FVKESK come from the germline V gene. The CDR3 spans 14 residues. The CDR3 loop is CASSQVQQADTQYF. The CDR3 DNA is TGTGCCAGCAGCCAAGTCCAACAGGCAGATACGCAGTATTTT.

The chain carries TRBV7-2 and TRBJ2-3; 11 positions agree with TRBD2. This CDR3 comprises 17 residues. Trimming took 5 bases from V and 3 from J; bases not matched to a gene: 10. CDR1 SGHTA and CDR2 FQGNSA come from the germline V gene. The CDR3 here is CASSVLSGGATTDTQYF. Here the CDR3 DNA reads TGTGCCAGCAGCGTCCTTAGCGGGGGGGCGACGACAGATACGCAGTATTTT.

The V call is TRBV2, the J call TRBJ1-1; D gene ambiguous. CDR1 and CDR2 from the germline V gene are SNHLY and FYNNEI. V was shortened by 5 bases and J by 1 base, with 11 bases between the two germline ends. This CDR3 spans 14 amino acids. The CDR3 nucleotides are TGTGCCAGCAGTCGATCATACGGGAACACTGAAGCTTTCTTT. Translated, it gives CASSRSYGNTEAFF.

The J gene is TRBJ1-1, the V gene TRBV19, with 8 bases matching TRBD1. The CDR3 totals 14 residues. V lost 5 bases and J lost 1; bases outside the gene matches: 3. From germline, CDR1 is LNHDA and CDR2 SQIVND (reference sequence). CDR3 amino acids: CASSPGTGNTEAFF. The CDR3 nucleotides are TGTGCCAGTAGTCCGGGGACAGGGAACACTGAAGCTTTCTTT.

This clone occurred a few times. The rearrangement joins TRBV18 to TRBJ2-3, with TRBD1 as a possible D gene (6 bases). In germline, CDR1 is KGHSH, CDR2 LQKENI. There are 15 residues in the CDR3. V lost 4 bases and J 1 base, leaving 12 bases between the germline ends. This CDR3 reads CASSLQGQRTDTQYF. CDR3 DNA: TGTGCCAGCTCACTCCAAGGACAGCGCACAGATACGCAGTATTTT.

The CDR3 sequence is CASSQLGAGPNTGELFF. CDR3 sequence (DNA): TGCGCCAGCAGCCAGTTGGGGGCAGGGCCGAACACCGGGGAGCTGTTTTTT. The V gene is TRBV4-1, the J gene TRBJ2-2, with D possibly being TRBD1 (6 bases). V lost 3 bases, J lost 0 bases, and 14 bases lay in between. CDR1 is MGHRA, CDR2 YSYEKL, per germline. The CDR3 spans 17 residues.

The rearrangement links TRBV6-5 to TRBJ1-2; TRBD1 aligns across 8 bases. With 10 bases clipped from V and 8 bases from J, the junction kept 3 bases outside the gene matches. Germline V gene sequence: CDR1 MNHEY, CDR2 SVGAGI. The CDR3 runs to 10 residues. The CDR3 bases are TGTGCCATTCAGGGGGCAGGCTACACCTTC. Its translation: CAIQGAGYTF.

CDR3 DNA: TGCGCCAGCAGCCAAGACAGGGGTATCTACAATGAGCAGTTCTTC. Translation gives CASSQDRGIYNEQFF. The chain links TRBV5-1 to TRBJ2-1; 8 bases match TRBD1. With 4 bases clipped from V and 3 bases from J, the junction kept 6 bases outside the gene matches. This CDR3 region has 15 residues. Germline V CDR1 and CDR2: SGHRS, YFSETQ. Full variable domain (remainder filled in from reference TRBV5-1 and TRBJ2-1): KAGVTQTPRYLIKTRGQQVTLSCSPISGHRSVSWYQQTPGQGLQFLFEYFSETQRNKGNFPGRFSGRQFSNSRSEMNVSTLELGDSALYLCASSQDRGIYNEQFFGPGTRLTVL.

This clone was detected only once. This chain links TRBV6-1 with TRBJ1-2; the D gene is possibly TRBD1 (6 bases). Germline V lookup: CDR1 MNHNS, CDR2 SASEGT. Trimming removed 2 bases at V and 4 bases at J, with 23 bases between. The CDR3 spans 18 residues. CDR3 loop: CASSESTDRRPLSYGYTF. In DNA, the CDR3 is TGTGCCAGCAGTGAAAGTACGGACAGAAGACCCCTCTCCTATGGCTACACCTTC.

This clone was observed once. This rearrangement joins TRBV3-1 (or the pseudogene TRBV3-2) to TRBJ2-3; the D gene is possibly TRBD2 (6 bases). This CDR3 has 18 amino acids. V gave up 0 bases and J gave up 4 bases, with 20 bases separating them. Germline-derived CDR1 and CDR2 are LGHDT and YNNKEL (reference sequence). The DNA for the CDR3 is TGTGCCAGCAGCCAAGAAAAGTTTAACCGGGGGTATGCAGATACGCAGTATTTT. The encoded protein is CASSQEKFNRGYADTQYF.

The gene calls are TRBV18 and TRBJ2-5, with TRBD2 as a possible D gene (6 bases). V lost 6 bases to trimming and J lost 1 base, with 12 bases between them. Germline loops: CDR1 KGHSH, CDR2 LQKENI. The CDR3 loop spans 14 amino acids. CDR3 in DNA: TGTGCCAGCTCGACCGGGACTTCCCAAGAGACCCAGTACTTC. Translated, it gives CASSTGTSQETQYF.

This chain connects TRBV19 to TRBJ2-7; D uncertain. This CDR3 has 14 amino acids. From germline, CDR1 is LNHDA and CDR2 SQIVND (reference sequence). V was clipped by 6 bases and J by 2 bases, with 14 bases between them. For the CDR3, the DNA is TGTGCCAGTAGCCGTGGGCTACTCCCCTACGAGCAGTACTTC. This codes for CASSRGLLPYEQYF.

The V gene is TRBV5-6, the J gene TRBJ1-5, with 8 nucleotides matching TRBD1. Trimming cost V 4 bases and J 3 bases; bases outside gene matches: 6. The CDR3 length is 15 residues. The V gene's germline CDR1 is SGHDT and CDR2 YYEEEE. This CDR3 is CASSLRTGYNQPQHF. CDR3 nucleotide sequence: TGTGCCAGCAGCCTAAGGACAGGGTACAATCAGCCCCAGCATTTT.

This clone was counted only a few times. CDR3 nucleotides: TGTGCCAGCAGTCTAAAAGGGGGGGATTACACAGATACGCAGTATTTT. Translating gives CASSLKGGDYTDTQYF. This chain uses TRBV7-2 with TRBJ2-3; possibly TRBD2 for D (7 bases). This CDR3 has 16 amino acids. Per the germline V gene, CDR1 is SGHTA and CDR2 is FQGNSA. The germline V and J ends were trimmed by 6 bases and 2 bases, with 18 bases remaining between them.

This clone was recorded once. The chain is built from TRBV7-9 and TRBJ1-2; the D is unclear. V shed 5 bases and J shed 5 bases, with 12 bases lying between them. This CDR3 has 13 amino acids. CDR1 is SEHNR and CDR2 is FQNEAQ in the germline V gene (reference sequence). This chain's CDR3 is CASSPPGVYGYTF. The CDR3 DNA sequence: TGTGCCAGCAGCCCCCCCGGGGTGTATGGCTACACCTTC.

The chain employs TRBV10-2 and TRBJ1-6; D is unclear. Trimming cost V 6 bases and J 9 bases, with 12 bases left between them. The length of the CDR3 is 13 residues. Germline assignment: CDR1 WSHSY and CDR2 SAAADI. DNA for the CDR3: TGCGCCAGCAGCCCAGTTGGTGGTTCACCCCTCCACTTT. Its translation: CASSPVGGSPLHF.

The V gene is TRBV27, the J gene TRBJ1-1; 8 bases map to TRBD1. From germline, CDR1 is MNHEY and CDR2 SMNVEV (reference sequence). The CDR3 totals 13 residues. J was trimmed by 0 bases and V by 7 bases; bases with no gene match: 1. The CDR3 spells CASMDRVNTEAFF. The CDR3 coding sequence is TGTGCCAGCATGGACAGGGTGAACACTGAAGCTTTCTTT.

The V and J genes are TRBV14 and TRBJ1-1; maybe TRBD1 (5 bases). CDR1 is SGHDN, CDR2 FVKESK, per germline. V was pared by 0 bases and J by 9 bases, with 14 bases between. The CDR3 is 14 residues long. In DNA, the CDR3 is TGTGCCAGCAGCCAAGACCGAGGGACTTATCAAGCTTTCTTT. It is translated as CASSQDRGTYQAFF.

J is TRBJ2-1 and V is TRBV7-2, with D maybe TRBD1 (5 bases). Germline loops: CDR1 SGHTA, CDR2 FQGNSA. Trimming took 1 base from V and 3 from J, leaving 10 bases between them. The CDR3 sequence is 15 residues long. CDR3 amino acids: CASSLGQGIYNEQFF. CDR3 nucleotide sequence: TGTGCCAGCAGCTTAGGCCAGGGCATCTACAATGAGCAGTTCTTC.

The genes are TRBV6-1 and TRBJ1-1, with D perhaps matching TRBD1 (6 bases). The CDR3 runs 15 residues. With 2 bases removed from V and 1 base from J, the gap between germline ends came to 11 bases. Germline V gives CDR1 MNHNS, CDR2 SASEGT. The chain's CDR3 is CASSEPRGGNTEAFF. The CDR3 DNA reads TGTGCCAGCAGTGAACCCAGGGGTGGGAACACTGAAGCTTTCTTT.

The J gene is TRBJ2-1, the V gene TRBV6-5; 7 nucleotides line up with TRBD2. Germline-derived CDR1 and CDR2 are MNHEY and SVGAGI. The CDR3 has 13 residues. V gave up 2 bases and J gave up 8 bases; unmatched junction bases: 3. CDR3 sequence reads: CASSYLADDEQFF. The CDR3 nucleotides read TGTGCCAGCAGTTACCTAGCGGACGATGAGCAGTTCTTC.

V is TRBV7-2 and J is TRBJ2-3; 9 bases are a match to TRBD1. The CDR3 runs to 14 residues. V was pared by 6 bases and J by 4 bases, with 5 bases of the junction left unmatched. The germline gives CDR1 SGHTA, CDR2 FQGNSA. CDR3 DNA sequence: TGTGCCAGCAGGCGGACAGGGGCCGCAGATACGCAGTATTTT. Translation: CASRRTGAADTQYF.

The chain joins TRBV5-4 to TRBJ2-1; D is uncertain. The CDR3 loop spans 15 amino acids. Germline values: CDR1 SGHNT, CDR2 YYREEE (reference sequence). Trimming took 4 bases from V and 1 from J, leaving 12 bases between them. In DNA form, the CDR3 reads TGTGCCAGCAGCGAAGACATCGTGTCCTACAATGAGCAGTTCTTC. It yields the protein CASSEDIVSYNEQFF. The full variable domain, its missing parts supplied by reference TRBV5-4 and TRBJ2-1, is ETGVTQSPTHLIKTRGQQVTLRCSSQSGHNTVSWYQQALGQGPQFIFQYYREEENGRGNFPPRFSGLQFPNYSSELNVNALELDDSALYLCASSEDIVSYNEQFFGPGTRLTVL.

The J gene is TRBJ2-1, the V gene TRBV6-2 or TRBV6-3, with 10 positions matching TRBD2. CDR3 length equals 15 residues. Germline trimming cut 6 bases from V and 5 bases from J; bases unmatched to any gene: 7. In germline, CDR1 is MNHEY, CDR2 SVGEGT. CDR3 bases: TGTGCCAGCAGCAGAGTAGCGGGGGGACACAATGAGCAGTTCTTC. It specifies CASSRVAGGHNEQFF.

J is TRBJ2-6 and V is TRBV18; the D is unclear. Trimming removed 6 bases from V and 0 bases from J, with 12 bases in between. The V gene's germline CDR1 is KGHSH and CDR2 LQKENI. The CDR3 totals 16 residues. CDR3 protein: CASSIPAGSGANVLTF. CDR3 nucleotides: TGTGCCAGCTCTATCCCGGCAGGCTCTGGGGCCAACGTCCTGACTTTC.